This TCR beta chain was recovered during a study of blood T cell repertoires in COVID-19 (dated by TCRdb to 2020 to 2021). In terms of the full investigation: Samples from collaborators originated in the United States, Italy and Spain and spanned both the acute and convalescent phases of COVID-19. The material from the prospective study consisted of cDNA or gDNA derived from T cells, B-cell-depleted T cells, or PBMCs. Deeply sampled blood TCRbeta repertoires from subjects exposed to, actively infected with, or recovered from COVID-19 were included in the dataset. A freely available public database, intended as a resource for researchers studying the immune response to SARS-CoV-2, is where the repertoires were released. The samples were drawn from two sources: the first 160 participants of the ongoing ImmuneRACE study, and over 950 subjects contributed by 6 global collaborators. Sample metadata almost always included a de-identified subject ID, COVID-19 status, age in years and sex. Where available, HLA class I and class II types were obtained from metadata supplied by the sample provider rather than from assay-based typing.

Collaborating institutions collected whole blood in K2EDTA tubes following their own protocols. Collaborator samples were shipped for TCRbeta analysis as frozen whole blood, isolated PBMCs, or DNA extracted from either sample type. Comment on this clone: Which antigen it targets is not known. Per-base quality was not reported, and no clone a single base away is much larger than it.

The paper as a whole reports these results and caveats: Clinical and demographic metadata were provided uncurated, with the amount varying by source and participant.

TCRbeta CDR3 regions were amplified from genomic DNA by means of the immunoSEQ Assay, a bias-controlled multiplex PCR. Per the source publication's procedure: The number of nucleated cells in each sample was estimated by amplification of reference gene primers within the assay. To quantify the absolute abundance of each unique TCRbeta CDR3 rearrangement, sequence reads were collapsed and filtered. For each sample, productive Simpson clonality was calculated as the square root of Simpson's diversity index across productive rearrangements. TCRdb's version of the immuneACCESS table is confined to in-frame rearrangements and falls short of the full clone set. An unresolved V gene accounts for under half of the shortfall where checked; the remainder is of unknown origin. That table is the source of V, J and clone size, and D and trimming were worked out from the DNA. For this sample there are approximately 170,000 clones; about 83% appear just once. About 2.1% of the sample is held by the ten biggest clonotypes.

The receptor's source is a woman aged 80 or over with acute or convalescent COVID-19. The sequenced material came from peripheral blood.

CDR3 loop: CASSPRQGVTEAFF. The DNA sequence is TGTGCCAGCTCACCCCGGCAGGGGGTGACTGAAGCTTTCTTT. The V and J segments used are TRBV18 and TRBJ1-1, with 7 bases aligning to TRBD1. The CDR3 runs 14 residues from the cysteine to the phenylalanine. Here the CDR3 DNA is all that survives: 42 bases in frame from base 1. CDR1 and CDR2 are drawn from the germline V gene: KGHSH, LQKENI. Unmatched junction bases come to 6, with V trimmed by 3 bases and J by 5 bases.